This T cell receptor (beta chain) comes out of a study of PD-1 blockade in classical Hodgkin lymphoma. Broader study findings: Sources of repertoire differences remain undefined, possibly disease activity or prior therapy.

Generated by immunoSEQ multiplex PCR, the TCRdb table keeps only in-frame clones and is missing some. This table has approximately 44,000 clones, under 75% appearing once. The CDR3 contains 14 residues. The V end lost 3 bases, the J end lost 0 bases, and 9 bases lay between the germline ends. Per germline, CDR1 SEHNR and CDR2 FQNEAQ (reference sequence). Notes on this clone: Its antigen is still unknown.

Each patient relapsed following autologous stem cell transplantation, and prior brentuximab vedotin exposure differed. This sequence was found in a human donor with classical Hodgkin lymphoma. This specimen was peripheral blood mononuclear cells (PBMCs), taken at baseline. This chain connects TRBV7-9 to TRBJ2-7; D is ambiguous. CDR3 DNA sequence: TGTGCCAGCAGCTTTGAGTCAGTCTCCTACGAGCAGTACTTC. As protein: CASSFESVSYEQYF.